The 10 T cell receptor beta chains presented below share a single source sample, sequenced in a study of T cells in Graves' hyperthyroidism and ophthalmopathy (dated by TCRdb to the late 2010s). Libraries were made using multiplex PCR. The instrument given in TCRdb is Illumina HiSeq 2000. The TCR beta CDR3 regions were amplified from RNA transcripts. The TCR CDR3 was subjected to a first round of RT-PCR using the HTBI primer set and the Qiagen OneStep RT-PCR kit. The public reads were reprocessed in TCRdb via fastp at Q25 and MiXCR, keeping in-frame beta chains. Here each entry gathers all rows of one CDR3 protein and keeps the most common genes and DNA. Across this sample there are approximately 610,000 distinct CDR3 sequences, with approximately 15% seen only once. Of the sample, 15% to 20% is held by the ten largest clones. Sequenced material: blood. The receptors stem from a woman under 30 with Graves' hyperthyroidism.

The chain joins TRBV7-6 to TRBJ2-3, with no clear D. The CDR3 contains 14 residues. From germline, CDR1 is SGHVS and CDR2 FNYEAQ. V lost 2 bases to trimming and J lost 3 bases, with 9 bases between them. The CDR3 sequence is CASSLRLQTDTQYF. The CDR3 bases are TGTGCCAGCAGCTTAAGACTCCAGACAGATACGCAGTATTTT.

This chain joins TRBV20-1 and TRBJ2-2, with 10 bases lining up with TRBD2. The V gene end was trimmed by 6 bases and the J gene end by 6 bases; junction bases not matched to a gene: 10. The CDR3 sequence is 15 residues long. Germline V lookup: CDR1 DFQATT, CDR2 SNEGSKA (reference sequence). Written as DNA, the CDR3 is TGCAGTGCGCGCCGGGGAGCGGGAGGGCCCGGGGAGCTGTTTTTT. Translated: CSARRGAGGPGELFF.

CDR3 region: CASSFSRTDQETQYF. The CDR3 DNA reads as TGTGCCAGCAGTTTCTCCAGAACCGACCAAGAGACCCAGTACTTC. The chain is built from TRBV27 and TRBJ2-5, with D hard to call. CDR3 size: 15 residues. Trimming left V 3 bases short and J 0 bases short, with 11 bases between. The germline CDR1 and CDR2 sequences are MNHEY and SMNVEV (reference sequence).

The chain couples TRBV19 to TRBJ2-6; TRBD1 might be the D (5 bases). The CDR3 has 17 residues. Trimming removed 3 bases at V and 2 bases at J, with 14 bases between. Germline CDR1 LNHDA, CDR2 SQIVND (reference sequence). The CDR3 bases are TGTGCCAGTAGTATCTCAGGGCCCCGCCCTGGGGCCAACGTCCTGACTTTC. Protein product: CASSISGPRPGANVLTF. The variable domain in full, with the rest retrieved from reference TRBV19 and TRBJ2-6, is DGGITQSPKYLFRKEGQNVTLSCEQNLNHDAMYWYRQDPGQGLRLIYYSQIVNDFQKGDIAEGYSVSREKKESFPLTVTSAQKNPTAFYLCASSISGPRPGANVLTFGAGSRLTVL.

The table lists this clonotype with a few counts. CDR3 sequence: CASSQTLQGAGGETQYF. CDR3 nucleotide sequence: TGTGCCAGCAGCCAAACCCTCCAGGGGGCAGGGGGAGAGACCCAGTACTTC. The V gene is TRBV7-9, the J gene TRBJ2-5; 8 positions match TRBD1. Germline-derived CDR1 and CDR2 are SEHNR and FQNEAQ (reference sequence). J lost 4 bases, V lost 5 bases, and 15 bases had no gene match. The CDR3 length is 17 residues.

J is TRBJ1-6 and V is TRBV24-1; the D is unclear. The CDR3 sequence is 15 residues long. Germline assignment: CDR1 KGHDR and CDR2 SFDVKD. Between the trimmed V and J ends, which lost 2 bases and 5 bases, there was a span of 9 bases. The CDR3, as DNA: TGTGCCACCAGTGATTCGACGGATCATAATTCACCCCTCCACTTT. This sequence encodes CATSDSTDHNSPLHF.

This clonotype showed up many times. CDR3 sequence reads: CASSYSFDRTYEQYF. The CDR3, as DNA: TGTGCCAGCAGTTACAGTTTCGACAGAACCTACGAGCAGTACTTC. The chain uses TRBV6-6 and TRBJ2-7; perhaps TRBD1 as D (5 bases). This CDR3 contains 15 residues. Germline V gene lookup returns CDR1 MNHNY and CDR2 SVGAGI (reference sequence). V was trimmed by 2 bases and J by 2 bases, leaving 13 bases between them.

This clonotype was seen repeatedly, ten times or more. V is TRBV27 and J is TRBJ1-5; D is possibly TRBD1 (5 bases). This CDR3 is built from 15 residues. Germline V gives CDR1 MNHEY, CDR2 SMNVEV (reference sequence). Trimming took 8 bases from V and 0 from J, leaving 14 bases between them. The CDR3 DNA reads as TGTGCCAGCCGTGAGGGGTACGTTAGCAATCAGCCCCAGCATTTT. Translated, it gives CASREGYVSNQPQHF.

This clonotype has ten or more counts. This sequence joins TRBV12-3 or TRBV12-4 and TRBJ2-1; 7 nucleotides match TRBD2. CDR3 length: 13 residues. V was clipped by 4 bases and J by 8 bases; unmatched bases: 5. Here the CDR3 DNA reads TGTGCCAGCAGTTGGGGGGGGAGCGATGAGCAGTTCTTC. This translates into CASSWGGSDEQFF.

The chain has TRBV4-2 and TRBJ2-3; 11 nucleotides match TRBD2. CDR1 and CDR2 from the germline V gene are LGHNA and YNFKEQ. The CDR3 extends over 16 amino acids. J was trimmed by 2 bases and V by 6 bases; bases with no gene match: 7. CDR3 region: CASSPGTSGYTDTQYF. The CDR3, as DNA: TGTGCCAGCAGTCCCGGGACTAGCGGTTACACAGATACGCAGTATTTT.